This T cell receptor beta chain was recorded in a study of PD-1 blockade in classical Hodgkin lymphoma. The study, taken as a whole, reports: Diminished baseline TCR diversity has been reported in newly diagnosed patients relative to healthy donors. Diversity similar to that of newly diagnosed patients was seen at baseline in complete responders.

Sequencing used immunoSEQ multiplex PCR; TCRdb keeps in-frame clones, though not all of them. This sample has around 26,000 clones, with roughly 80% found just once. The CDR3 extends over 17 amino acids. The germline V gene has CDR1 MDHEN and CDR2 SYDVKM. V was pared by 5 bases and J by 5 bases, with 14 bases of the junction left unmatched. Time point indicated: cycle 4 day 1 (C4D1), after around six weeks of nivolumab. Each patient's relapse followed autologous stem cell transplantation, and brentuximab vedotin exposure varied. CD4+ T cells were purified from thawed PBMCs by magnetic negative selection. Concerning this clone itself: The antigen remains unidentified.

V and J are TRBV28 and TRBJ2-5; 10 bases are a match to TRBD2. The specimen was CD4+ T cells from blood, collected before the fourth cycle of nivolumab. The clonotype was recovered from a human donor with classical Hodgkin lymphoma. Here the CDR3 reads CASSQPSGGDSGETQYF. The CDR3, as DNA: TGTGCCAGCAGTCAACCTAGCGGGGGAGACTCTGGGGAGACCCAGTACTTC.